Each of the 28 T cell receptor beta chains below was sequenced from the same sample in a study of cytomegalovirus exposure and HLA in healthy donors (dated by TCRdb to between 2016 and 2019). Library preparation employed the immunoSEQ multiplex PCR assay. The multiplex PCR relied on a mix of 60 forward primers for TCR Vbeta segments and 13 reverse primers for TCR Jbeta segments. The table was pulled from immuneACCESS by TCRdb, which kept in-frame rearrangements only. Such tables lose some clones; where checked, under half of the loss comes from unresolved V genes, and the rest has no known cause. The table held for this sample gives approximately 110,000 clones. Approximately 3.9% of the sample is held by the ten biggest clonotypes. Sequencing was performed on PBMCs. Receptors were obtained from a young man in good health and CMV-seronegative.

The rearrangement links TRBV6-1 to TRBJ1-4, with D possibly being TRBD1 (6 bases). With 4 bases removed from V and 2 bases from J, the gap between germline ends came to 11 bases. Germline V CDR1 and CDR2: MNHNS, SASEGT. The CDR3 has 15 amino acids. CDR3 residues: CASSVRGGTNEKLFF. CDR3 DNA sequence: TGTGCCAGCAGTGTCAGGGGTGGGACTAATGAAAAACTGTTTTTT.

CDR3: CASSTPLIAGGPGEQYF. The CDR3 nucleotides are TGTGCCAGCAGCACCCCCCTGATAGCGGGAGGGCCGGGGGAGCAGTACTTC. The chain employs TRBV27 and TRBJ2-7, with 11 bases that match TRBD2. CDR1 is MNHEY, CDR2 SMNVEV, per germline (reference sequence). CDR3 size: 17 residues. V gave up 6 bases and J gave up 7 bases; unmatched junction bases: 17.

The chain uses TRBV6-1 and TRBJ2-1; possible D gene TRBD1, 8 bases. V gave up 7 bases and J gave up 6 bases, with 16 bases separating them. The CDR3 totals 14 residues. The germline V gene has CDR1 MNHNS and CDR2 SASEGT. The CDR3 loop is CASKQGGSRNEQFF. The CDR3 DNA sequence: TGTGCCAGCAAACAGGGGGGGAGTCGCAATGAGCAGTTCTTC.

This chain uses TRBV11-2 with TRBJ2-5, with D possibly matching TRBD1 (5 bases). CDR3 length equals 14 residues. CDR1 SGHAT and CDR2 FQNNGV come from the germline V gene. The germline V and J ends were trimmed by 1 base and 3 bases, with 9 bases remaining between them. The CDR3 coding sequence is TGTGCCAGCAGCTTAGTCCAAGGGGAAGAGACCCAGTACTTC. Translated, it gives CASSLVQGEETQYF.

V usage is TRBV2 and J usage is TRBJ2-1; D remains unclear. The CDR3 covers 10 residues. In germline, CDR1 is SNHLY, CDR2 FYNNEI. V lost 5 bases and J 8 bases, leaving 4 bases between the germline ends. CDR3: CASSIYEQFF. The CDR3 bases are TGTGCCAGCAGTATCTATGAGCAGTTCTTC.

The CDR3 region is CASSRGEGFTRDSNTEAFF. CDR3 in DNA: TGTGCCAGCAGCCGGGGGGAGGGTTTCACCCGGGATTCGAACACTGAAGCTTTCTTT. The chain recombines TRBV11-2 with TRBJ1-1; maybe TRBD1 (5 bases). V was shortened by 5 bases and J by 1 base, with 26 bases between the two germline ends. CDR1 and CDR2 (germline): SGHAT, FQNNGV. The CDR3 contains 19 residues.

On this clone itself: This same CDR3 is encoded by further DNA sequences in the sample. The chain employs TRBV15 and TRBJ1-1; TRBD1 agrees at 9 bases. Germline V gene sequence: CDR1 LNHNV, CDR2 YYDKDF (reference sequence). The CDR3 length is 14 residues. V shed 8 bases, J shed 0 bases, and the junction held 4 bases outside the gene matches. DNA of the CDR3: TGTGCCACCTCTCGGACAGGGGTGAACACTGAAGCTTTCTTT. Its translation: CATSRTGVNTEAFF. Full variable domain (missing parts from reference TRBV15 and TRBJ1-1): DAMVIQNPRYQVTQFGKPVTLSCSQTLNHNVMYWYQQKSSQAPKLLFHYYDKDFNNEADTPDNFQSRRPNTSFCFLDIRSPGLGDTAMYLCATSRTGVNTEAFFGQGTRLTVV.

CDR3 in amino acids: CAGAEGQGAYEQYF. CDR3 bases: TGCGCCGGTGCTGAGGGACAGGGGGCCTACGAGCAGTACTTC. The V and J genes are TRBV4-1 and TRBJ2-7; 11 bases line up with TRBD1. Germline-derived CDR1 and CDR2 are MGHRA and YSYEKL. V shed 11 bases, J shed 2 bases, and the junction held 8 bases outside the gene matches. CDR3 size: 14 residues.

The rearrangement uses TRBV6-5 and TRBJ1-3; D may be TRBD1 (6 bases). CDR1 is MNHEY, CDR2 SVGAGI, per germline. Trimming stripped 0 bases from V and 0 bases from J, with 9 bases between. The length of the CDR3 is 16 residues. CDR3: CASSYSTQGSGNTIYF. CDR3 nucleotides: TGTGCCAGCAGTTACTCGACACAGGGCTCTGGAAACACCATATATTTT.

The V call is TRBV6-4, the J call TRBJ1-5, with 10 bases fitting TRBD1. The V segment lost 6 bases and the J segment 2 bases; nucleotides outside the gene matches: 13. The CDR3 length is 18 residues. Looked up from germline, CDR1 is MRHNA and CDR2 is SNTAGT. CDR3 sequence: CASRENPGQGMGNQPQHF. The CDR3 DNA reads TGTGCCAGCAGGGAAAACCCGGGACAGGGGATGGGCAATCAGCCCCAGCATTTT.

This sequence joins TRBV6-6 and TRBJ1-3, with D possibly TRBD1 on 6 matching bases. V was cut by 7 bases and J by 0 bases, with 10 bases left in between. The CDR3 contains 14 residues. Looked up from germline, CDR1 is MNHNY and CDR2 is SVGAGI (reference sequence). CDR3 residues: CASKTGSSGNTIYF. In DNA form, the CDR3 reads TGTGCCAGCAAAACAGGGTCCTCTGGAAACACCATATATTTT.

This chain uses TRBV4-1 with TRBJ2-5, with D maybe TRBD1 (5 bases). This CDR3 has 16 residues. The V end lost 0 bases, the J end lost 1 base, and 12 bases lay between the germline ends. Germline lookup yields CDR1 MGHRA and CDR2 YSYEKL. This CDR3 is CASSQDKTAFQETQYF. DNA for the CDR3: TGCGCCAGCAGCCAAGATAAGACAGCCTTCCAAGAGACCCAGTACTTC.

This chain links TRBV6-5 with TRBJ2-7; possibly TRBD2 for D (6 bases). Germline-derived CDR1 and CDR2 are MNHEY and SVGAGI. V shed 0 bases and J shed 6 bases, with 18 bases lying between them. This CDR3 comprises 16 residues. This CDR3 reads CASSYSAGGSRGEQYF. CDR3 in DNA: TGTGCCAGCAGTTACTCCGCCGGGGGATCCCGAGGCGAGCAGTACTTC.

The genes are TRBV28 and TRBJ2-7; no definite D call. V lost 7 bases and J 2 bases, leaving 12 bases between the germline ends. The CDR3 totals 13 residues. In germline, CDR1 is MDHEN, CDR2 SYDVKM. CDR3: CASIDHTTYEQYF. As DNA, the CDR3 is TGTGCCAGCATCGATCACACGACCTACGAGCAGTACTTC.

This chain uses TRBV28 with TRBJ2-7; 7 bases are a match to TRBD2. The germline V gene has CDR1 MDHEN and CDR2 SYDVKM. V lost 4 bases to trimming and J lost 4 bases; unmatched junction nucleotides: 7. The CDR3 extends over 14 amino acids. The CDR3 nucleotides read TGTGCCAGCAGTTCCGATGACGGGAGGTACGAGCAGTACTTC. It is translated as CASSSDDGRYEQYF.

V and J are TRBV18 and TRBJ2-5; unclear D gene. V was clipped by 5 bases and J by 5 bases, with 18 bases between them. CDR3 length: 15 residues. Germline loops: CDR1 KGHSH, CDR2 LQKENI. The DNA of the CDR3 is TGTGCCAGCTCATTCAGCTCGGGTGCAAAGGAGACCCAGTACTTC. This gives the protein CASSFSSGAKETQYF.

This rearrangement joins TRBV5-1 to TRBJ1-1; D is unclear. Between the trimmed V and J ends, which lost 4 bases and 1 base, there was a span of 14 bases. The germline CDR1 and CDR2 sequences are SGHRS and YFSETQ. CDR3 length equals 15 residues. CDR3 sequence (DNA): TGCGCCAGCAGCCCGAGGACTCTCGCGAACACTGAAGCTTTCTTT. It specifies CASSPRTLANTEAFF. Full variable domain (remainder filled in from reference TRBV5-1 and TRBJ1-1): KAGVTQTPRYLIKTRGQQVTLSCSPISGHRSVSWYQQTPGQGLQFLFEYFSETQRNKGNFPGRFSGRQFSNSRSEMNVSTLELGDSALYLCASSPRTLANTEAFFGQGTRLTVV.

The chain employs TRBV4-2 and TRBJ1-5, with TRBD1 matching over 8 bases. The germline CDR1 and CDR2 sequences are LGHNA and YNFKEQ. The ends lost 0 bases at V and 7 bases at J; junction bases unmatched: 5. The CDR3 is 15 residues long. The CDR3 nucleotides are TGTGCCAGCAGCCAAGAAGTTACAGGGGGACAGCCCCAGCATTTT. As protein: CASSQEVTGGQPQHF.

The chain uses TRBV7-2 and TRBJ2-3, with D tentatively TRBD2 (6 bases). V was trimmed by 5 bases and J by 4 bases, leaving 16 bases between them. CDR1 SGHTA and CDR2 FQGNSA come from the germline V gene. The CDR3 length is 15 residues. Here the CDR3 DNA reads TGTGCCAGCAGCCCAGGAGTAGCGGCGGCAGATACGCAGTATTTT. It yields the protein CASSPGVAAADTQYF.

CDR3 protein: CASSQVQYNEQFF. The DNA for the CDR3 is TGTGCCAGCAGCCAAGTCCAATACAATGAGCAGTTCTTC. The chain joins TRBV14 to TRBJ2-1, with D unresolved. The CDR3 is 13 amino acids. Germline CDR1 reads SGHDN; CDR2 reads FVKESK. V was shortened by 1 base and J by 4 bases, with 5 bases between the two germline ends.

The CDR3 coding sequence is TGTGCCAGCAGTGATGGAGGAACGGGAGATACGCAGTATTTT. This codes for CASSDGGTGDTQYF. The chain links TRBV6-1 to TRBJ2-3; D is perhaps TRBD2 (5 bases). Germline values: CDR1 MNHNS, CDR2 SASEGT. Trimming left V 3 bases short and J 5 bases short, with 12 bases between. The CDR3 consists of 14 residues.

V gene TRBV19 combines with J gene TRBJ1-1, with D tentatively TRBD1 (5 bases). The V end lost 9 bases, the J end lost 1 base, and 15 bases lay between the germline ends. Looked up from germline, CDR1 is LNHDA and CDR2 is SQIVND (reference sequence). The CDR3 length is 14 residues. The CDR3: CASRRAGENTEAFF. The CDR3, as DNA: TGTGCCAGCCGTCGAGCGGGGGAGAACACTGAAGCTTTCTTT.

This chain joins TRBV10-2 and TRBJ1-6, with D maybe TRBD1 (6 bases). The CDR3 runs 15 residues. V lost 7 bases and J 8 bases, leaving 18 bases between the germline ends. Germline V lookup: CDR1 WSHSY, CDR2 SAAADI. The CDR3 bases are TGCGCCAGCAAAACGTCAGGGGATGTGGATTCACCCCTCCACTTT. Amino acids: CASKTSGDVDSPLHF.

V gene TRBV2 combines with J gene TRBJ1-5; TRBD1 agrees at 11 bases. CDR1 SNHLY and CDR2 FYNNEI come from the germline V gene. The J segment lost 1 base and the V segment lost 2 bases, leaving 7 bases of the junction unmatched. CDR3 length: 18 amino acids. The CDR3 here is CASSERTGGMISNQPQHF. DNA for the CDR3: TGTGCCAGCAGTGAACGGACAGGGGGCATGATAAGCAATCAGCCCCAGCATTTT.

V gene TRBV5-1 combines with J gene TRBJ1-4; TRBD1 matches at 7 bases. The V and J ends lost 0 bases and 8 bases, in that order; junction bases with no gene match: 4. Germline lookup yields CDR1 SGHRS and CDR2 YFSETQ. The CDR3 is 14 residues long. CDR3 in DNA: TGCGCCAGCAGCTTGGAGGCGACAGGGGAAAAACTGTTTTTT. It specifies CASSLEATGEKLFF.

The rearrangement links TRBV9 to TRBJ2-6, with D possibly TRBD1 on 5 matching bases. Germline assignment: CDR1 SGDLS and CDR2 YYNGEE. V was pared by 4 bases and J by 0 bases, with 8 bases between. This CDR3 region has 15 residues. In nucleotides, the CDR3 is TGTGCCAGCAGCCCTACAGGCTCTGGGGCCAACGTCCTGACTTTC. It encodes CASSPTGSGANVLTF.

The V and J genes are TRBV4-2 and TRBJ1-1; D is undetermined. CDR1 is LGHNA, CDR2 YNFKEQ, per germline. The V end was cut by 0 bases, the J end by 6 bases, with 20 bases between. This CDR3 is built from 17 residues. CDR3 sequence reads: CASSQEIEVIVLSEAFF. The CDR3 DNA sequence: TGTGCCAGCAGCCAAGAGATAGAGGTTATAGTACTCTCTGAAGCTTTCTTT.

The chain couples TRBV5-1 to TRBJ2-1, with TRBD2 matching 8 bases. The CDR3 contains 19 residues. After removal of 4 bases from V and 0 bases from J, the junction contained 15 bases not matched to a gene. Germline V gene lookup returns CDR1 SGHRS and CDR2 YFSETQ. CDR3 residues: CASSPRWAGGSYSYNEQFF. The DNA for the CDR3 is TGCGCCAGCAGCCCACGGTGGGCGGGGGGCTCTTACTCCTACAATGAGCAGTTCTTC.